This T cell receptor (beta chain) appears in the sequencing data of a study of CD8+ T cells in alopecia areata. The wider study: Recipients were approximately 6-10-week-old female C3H/HeJ mice grafted with skin from roughly 6-13-month-old C3H/HeJ donors with spontaneous alopecia. General observations from the study: Lesional scalp, notably in alopecia totalis/universalis, had clonality above that of normal scalp. Sharing of TCR sequences between patients (possibly for HLA-related reasons) was less clear than in mice.

Concerning this clone itself: Its target is not known. Here the gene names and germline are mouse. The CDR3 end is not reached by the read, which stops 4 residues before it; the germline J gene fills it in. This CDR3 is also generated by other DNA sequences in the sample.

Following extraction, RNA underwent reverse transcription to cDNA, which served as the sequencing template. The table came from immunoSEQ multiplex PCR; TCRdb's copy has only in-frame clones and leaves some out. Sampling found around 290,000 clones, none seen once. CDR1 GKSSPN and CDR2 SITVG come from the germline V gene. V was trimmed by 0 bases and J by 0 bases, leaving 10 bases between them. The CDR3 has 15 residues. A panel of CD4, CD8alpha, NKG2D, NKG2ACE and other markers served to sort pooled cutaneous lymph node cells. This receptor was obtained from a C3H/HeJ mouse with alopecia areata. MHC haplotype of the mouse line: H2-k. Sequenced material: CD4+ T cells sorted from a lymph node. The chain links TRBV31 to TRBJ2-3, with D perhaps TRBD2 (7 bases). The sequenced part of the CDR3 DNA is TGTGCCTGGAGTCTATGGGGGGCAAGTGCAGAA. It translates to CAWSLWGASAE. The CDR3 in full is CAWSLWGASAETLYF. Full variable domain (missing parts from reference TRBV31 and TRBJ2-3): AQTIHQWPVAEIKAVGSPLSLGCTIKGKSSPNLYWYWQATGGTLQQLFYSITVGQVESVVQLNLSASRPKDDQFILSTEKLLLSHSGFYLCAWSLWGASAETLYFGSGTRLTVL.